This is a list of T cell receptor beta chains from one sample in a study of T cell responses to AZD1222 COVID-19 vaccine. Clones were read by immunoSEQ multiplex PCR, and TCRdb kept only the in-frame ones, dropping some. Of over 85,000 clones in the sample, about 94% were seen once. Sequenced here: peripheral blood, sampled 28 days after the second AZD1222 dose. The receptors derive from an adult who received the AZD1222 COVID-19 vaccine. Each CDR3 is given with its conserved first and last residue. The D gene is left open where the match is weak. Clone size appears in some rows only: once, few, many, or a class for an expanded clone.

v_gene,abundance,d_gene,j_gene,CDR3aa,CDR3nt
TRBV27,NA,NA,TRBJ2-7,CASRRTEQYF,TGTGCCAGCAGGCGGACCGAGCAGTACTTC
TRBV18,NA,NA,TRBJ1-2,CASSPQEAPGNGYTF,TGTGCCAGCTCACCACAAGAAGCGCCCGGTAATGGCTACACCTTC
TRBV4-1,few,NA,TRBJ1-3,CASSQDSEGPSAGNTIYF,TGCGCCAGCAGCCAAGATTCAGAAGGACCTTCAGCTGGAAACACCATATATTTT
TRBV5-4,NA,NA,TRBJ1-1,CASSLPQINTEAFF,TGTGCCAGCAGCTTGCCACAGATTAACACTGAAGCTTTCTTT
TRBV18,once,TRBD1,TRBJ1-1,CASSQGAEGTEAFF,TGTGCCAGCTCACAGGGGGCGGAGGGCACTGAAGCTTTCTTT
TRBV18,NA,NA,TRBJ1-2,CASWRDGGYGYTF,TGTGCCAGCTGGCGCGACGGAGGCTATGGCTACACCTTC
TRBV12-3/TRBV12-4,NA,NA,TRBJ1-2,CASSKGNYGYTF,TGTGCCAGCAGTAAGGGTAACTATGGCTACACCTTC
TRBV6-5,NA,NA,TRBJ2-7,CASSISSSYEQYF,TGTGCCAGTAGCATTTCCAGCTCCTACGAGCAGTACTTC
TRBV12-3/TRBV12-4,NA,NA,TRBJ1-1,CASRIYSNTEAFF,TGTGCCAGCAGAATTTACAGTAACACTGAAGCTTTCTTT
TRBV14,once,NA,TRBJ2-2,CASSQSVGARPGELFF,TGTGCCAGCAGCCAGTCGGTGGGGGCGCGACCCGGGGAGCTGTTTTTT
TRBV19,NA,NA,TRBJ1-2,CASRPLASTNYGYTF,TGTGCCAGTAGACCCCTAGCTAGCACTAACTATGGCTACACCTTC
TRBV10-3,NA,TRBD1,TRBJ1-5,CAIKQGASQPQHF,TGTGCCATCAAACAGGGGGCCAGTCAGCCCCAGCATTTT
TRBV11-3,NA,TRBD1,TRBJ2-1,CASSSRQGEQFF,TGTGCCAGCAGCTCTCGACAGGGTGAGCAGTTCTTC
TRBV5-4,NA,NA,TRBJ1-1,CASSSTGEVGNTEAFF,TGTGCCAGCAGTTCGACAGGAGAAGTGGGGAACACTGAAGCTTTCTTT
TRBV30,NA,NA,TRBJ2-1,CAWSVSQGYNEQFF,TGTGCCTGGAGTGTAAGTCAGGGGTACAATGAGCAGTTCTTC
TRBV4-1,NA,TRBD1,TRBJ2-6,CASSQALTGGLAGANVLTF,TGCGCCAGCAGCCAGGCTTTGACAGGGGGCTTGGCTGGGGCCAACGTCCTGACTTTC
TRBV6-6,once,NA,TRBJ1-1,CASSYEQTEAFF,TGTGCCAGCAGTTACGAACAGACTGAAGCTTTCTTT
TRBV15,NA,NA,TRBJ1-3,CATSRVPSSGNTIYF,TGTGCCACCAGCAGAGTACCATCCTCTGGAAACACCATATATTTT
TRBV7-9,NA,TRBD2,TRBJ2-7,CASSPRGGHEQYF,TGTGCCAGCAGCCCCCGCGGGGGGCACGAGCAGTACTTC
TRBV6-5,NA,NA,TRBJ1-1,CASSLNREVKAFF,TGTGCCAGCAGTTTGAACAGGGAAGTAAAGGCTTTCTTT
TRBV5-1,NA,TRBD2,TRBJ2-3,CASSLGTSGRTDTQYF,TGCGCCAGCAGCTTGGGGACTAGCGGGAGAACAGATACGCAGTATTTT
TRBV9,few,NA,TRBJ1-2,CASSLGGAPGRGYGYTF,TGTGCCAGCAGCCTGGGTGGGGCGCCAGGGCGCGGGTACGGCTACACCTTC
TRBV5-8,NA,NA,TRBJ1-3,CASLLWGRNSGNTIYF,TGTGCCAGTCTGCTTTGGGGACGGAACTCTGGAAACACCATATATTTT
TRBV10-1,NA,NA,TRBJ2-2,CASSESRPVGRELFF,TGCGCCAGCAGTGAGTCGCGACCCGTCGGCCGGGAGCTGTTTTTT
TRBV2,once,TRBD2,TRBJ2-1,CASRELAGAYNEQFF,TGTGCCAGCAGGGAACTAGCGGGAGCGTACAATGAGCAGTTCTTC
TRBV3-1/TRBV3-2,NA,TRBD2,TRBJ2-3,CASSQDEGAGDTQYF,TGTGCCAGCAGCCAAGACGAGGGAGCGGGGGATACGCAGTATTTT
TRBV7-9,NA,TRBD2,TRBJ2-1,CASNFILAGGLNEQFF,TGTGCCAGCAACTTTATACTAGCGGGAGGGCTAAATGAGCAGTTCTTC
TRBV12-3/TRBV12-4,NA,NA,TRBJ1-2,CASSFNLATF,TGTGCCAGCAGTTTTAACCTAGCCACCTTC
TRBV11-3,NA,NA,TRBJ2-6,CASSLSSGANVLTF,TGTGCCAGCAGCTTATCTTCTGGGGCCAACGTCCTGACTTTC
TRBV5-1,once,NA,TRBJ1-2,CASQGTGATRNYGYTF,TGCGCCAGCCAGGGTACAGGAGCCACCCGAAACTATGGCTACACCTTC
TRBV5-1,NA,TRBD2,TRBJ2-1,CASSPPTSGLYNEQFF,TGCGCCAGCAGCCCTCCGACTAGCGGGCTATACAATGAGCAGTTCTTC
TRBV4-2,NA,NA,TRBJ2-1,CASSQLDSGAQFF,TGTGCCAGCAGCCAATTAGACAGTGGAGCGCAGTTCTTC
TRBV28,NA,NA,TRBJ1-3,CASSLGLGAYSGNTIYF,TGTGCCAGCAGTTTAGGTCTGGGGGCTTACTCTGGAAACACCATATATTTT
TRBV6-1,NA,NA,TRBJ1-6,CASSEIGNSPLHF,TGTGCCAGCAGTGAAATAGGGAATTCACCCCTCCACTTT
TRBV4-1,many,NA,TRBJ2-1,CASSHGEQFF,TGCGCCAGCAGCCACGGTGAGCAGTTCTTC
TRBV19,NA,NA,TRBJ1-1,CASSILGGNTEAFF,TGTGCCAGTAGTATACTGGGGGGGAACACTGAAGCTTTCTTT
TRBV4-1,once,NA,TRBJ1-5,CASSQGGAGNQPQHF,TGCGCCAGCAGCCAAGGGGGGGCAGGCAATCAGCCCCAGCATTTT
TRBV2,NA,NA,TRBJ1-5,CASTEYLTGNQPQHF,TGTGCCAGCACCGAATATCTGACAGGCAATCAGCCCCAGCATTTT
TRBV5-1,NA,TRBD1,TRBJ1-1,CASSPGDSQNTEAFF,TGCGCCAGCAGCCCGGGGGACAGCCAGAACACTGAAGCTTTCTTT
TRBV6-5,NA,TRBD1,TRBJ2-1,CASRRDSSYNEQFF,TGTGCCAGCAGACGGGACAGTTCCTACAATGAGCAGTTCTTC
TRBV19,NA,NA,TRBJ1-5,CASCVGVGKGNQPQHF,TGTGCCAGTTGCGTAGGGGTGGGGAAGGGCAATCAGCCCCAGCATTTT
TRBV20-1,NA,NA,TRBJ2-1,CSASFPGDSYNEQFF,TGCAGTGCTAGTTTCCCGGGAGACTCCTACAATGAGCAGTTCTTC
TRBV5-6,once,TRBD1,TRBJ2-5,CASSWRTGGGETQYF,TGTGCCAGCAGCTGGAGGACAGGGGGCGGGGAGACCCAGTACTTC
TRBV7-9,once,NA,TRBJ1-5,CASSSNLPGNQPQHF,TGTGCCAGCAGCTCAAACCTTCCAGGAAATCAGCCCCAGCATTTT
TRBV3-1/TRBV3-2,NA,NA,TRBJ2-1,CASSPSHLNEQFF,TGTGCCAGCAGTCCAAGTCATTTGAATGAGCAGTTCTTC
TRBV19,once,TRBD1,TRBJ1-4,CASSVSGGGTNEKLFF,TGTGCCAGTAGTGTTTCAGGGGGGGGAACTAATGAAAAACTGTTTTTT
TRBV6-6,NA,NA,TRBJ1-2,CASRYLNAGIYGYTF,TGTGCCAGCCGTTATTTGAACGCGGGGATCTATGGCTACACCTTC
TRBV7-9,NA,NA,TRBJ1-4,CASSLRPRAFATNEKLFF,TGTGCCAGCAGCTTAAGACCTAGGGCATTTGCAACTAATGAAAAACTGTTTTTT